The 7 T cell receptor beta chains presented below share a single source sample, sequenced in a study of cytomegalovirus exposure and HLA in healthy donors. Both 60 Vbeta primers and 13 Jbeta primers went into the PCR. Method: immunoSEQ multiplex PCR; TCRdb's copy keeps in-frame clones and lacks some. Of roughly 160,000 clones in the sample, around 80% were seen once. Sequenced sample: PBMCs. Source of these receptors: a male donor in good health and CMV-seronegative.

The rearrangement joins TRBV19 to TRBJ2-5; TRBD1 is a possible D gene (5 bases). The J call is in doubt because the DNA end fits TRBJ2-7 better. From germline, CDR1 is LNHDA and CDR2 SQIVND (reference sequence). The CDR3 has 17 residues. The CDR3 coding sequence is TGTGCCAGTAGTATAGATCTGGGGCCTGTGGGCCTCTACGAGCAGTACTTC. Translating gives CASSIDLGPVGLYEQYF.

The chain carries TRBV29-1 and TRBJ2-3, with D possibly TRBD2 on 7 matching bases. The CDR3 contains 14 residues. Germline-derived CDR1 and CDR2 are SQVTM and ANQGSEA. Trimming left V 3 bases short and J 4 bases short, with 14 bases between. Written as DNA, the CDR3 is TGCAGCGTTGAGGGGGGGCGGTTAGCAGATACGCAGTATTTT. Residues: CSVEGGRLADTQYF.

The CDR3 DNA is TGTGCCAGCAGTGCTCTGACAGGGGGTGTGGTCGAGCAGTACTTC. Protein product: CASSALTGGVVEQYF. V gene TRBV2 combines with J gene TRBJ2-7; TRBD1 agrees at 9 bases. CDR3 length: 15 amino acids. Looked up from germline, CDR1 is SNHLY and CDR2 is FYNNEI. After removal of 4 bases from V and 6 bases from J, the junction contained 10 bases not matched to a gene.

This chain connects TRBV4-3 to TRBJ1-2; possibly TRBD1 for D (5 bases). Trimming removed 4 bases from V and 5 bases from J, with 14 bases in between. CDR1 and CDR2 (germline): LGHNA, YSLEER. This CDR3 is 14 amino acids long. CDR3 DNA: TGCGCCAGCAGCCGGGGCGTGACTGATTATGGCTACACCTTC. Translation gives CASSRGVTDYGYTF.

The chain links TRBV29-1 to TRBJ1-4, with D possibly matching TRBD1 (5 bases). Trimming took off 5 bases at V and 5 bases at J, with 12 bases between the two ends. This CDR3 comprises 13 residues. The germline V gene encodes CDR1 SQVTM and CDR2 ANQGSEA. The CDR3 protein is CSVKGRLNEKLFF. DNA of the CDR3: TGCAGCGTTAAGGGGCGGCTCAATGAAAAACTGTTTTTT.

The V call is TRBV6-1, the J call TRBJ2-3, with 7 bases matching TRBD1. The CDR3 runs to 14 residues. CDR1 is MNHNS, CDR2 SASEGT, per germline. The trim removed 2 bases at V and 3 bases at J, leaving 2 bases unmatched. The CDR3 bases are TGTGCCAGCAGTGAATTGGGACAGACAGATACGCAGTATTTT. Its translation is CASSELGQTDTQYF.

J is TRBJ2-4 and V is TRBV11-1; a possible D gene is TRBD2 (6 bases). The germline gives CDR1 SGHAT, CDR2 FQDESV (reference sequence). With 2 bases removed from V and 8 bases from J, the gap between germline ends came to 13 bases. There are 14 residues in the CDR3. As DNA, the CDR3 is TGTGCCAGCAGCTTAAGTCCGGGAGTCGACATTCAGTACTTC. Its translation: CASSLSPGVDIQYF.